The 9 T cell receptor beta chains reported below all come from one sample, sequenced in a study of neurological immune-mediated disorders. Via MiXCR, TCRdb re-called the 5' RACE reads, giving one row per CDR3 protein. Of roughly 48,000 distinct CDR3 sequences in the sample, approximately 6.2% were seen once. Sequences were obtained from CD4+ T cells from blood. The receptor set was obtained from a young woman with multiple sclerosis.

At least ten counts were recorded for this clonotype. The chain uses TRBV7-8 and TRBJ2-5; 14 bases match TRBD2. V lost 5 bases and J lost 4; bases outside the gene matches: 6. CDR1 is SGHVS and CDR2 is FQNEAQ in the germline V gene. This CDR3 contains 16 residues. The CDR3 loop reads CASSTGTSGSTETQYF. The CDR3 DNA reads as TGTGCCAGCAGCACAGGGACTAGCGGGAGCACAGAGACCCAGTACTTC.

This clonotype was seen ten or more times. The chain links TRBV5-5 to TRBJ2-3; 9 bases fit TRBD2. CDR1 and CDR2 (germline): SGHKS, YYEKEE (reference sequence). The CDR3 runs to 14 residues. V trimming: 1 base; J trimming: 14 bases; junction bases outside the gene matches: 11. This CDR3 reads CASSLWALAGFRYF. As DNA, the CDR3 is TGTGCCAGCAGCTTGTGGGCACTAGCGGGCTTTAGGTATTTT.

This clonotype was seen many times. The J gene is TRBJ2-6, the V gene TRBV12-3 or TRBV12-4; maybe TRBD2 (5 bases). This CDR3 spans 18 amino acids. V was clipped by 11 bases and J by 0 bases, with 23 bases between them. The CDR3 loop reads CAVEVRRPTSSGANVLTF. DNA for the CDR3: TGTGCCGTGGAGGTGCGCAGGCCTACTAGCTCTGGGGCCAACGTCCTGACTTTC.

This clonotype came up many times. The chain uses TRBV7-2 and TRBJ1-1, with D uncertain. The V gene's germline CDR1 is SGHTA and CDR2 FQGNSA. V was shortened by 2 bases and J by 4 bases, with 11 bases between the two germline ends. This CDR3 region has 14 residues. The DNA of the CDR3 is TGTGCCAGCAGCTTACAGCCAGTGAGCACTGAAGCTTTCTTT. As protein: CASSLQPVSTEAFF.

This clonotype was observed at least ten times. The chain combines TRBV2 with TRBJ1-6; TRBD1 agrees at 7 bases. The CDR3 length is 15 residues. Germline values: CDR1 SNHLY, CDR2 FYNNEI. The ends lost 6 bases at V and 0 bases at J; junction bases unmatched: 2. CDR3 region: CASRDRSSYNSPLHF. The CDR3 DNA reads TGTGCCAGCAGGGACAGGAGCTCCTATAATTCACCCCTCCACTTT.

There are many counts of this clonotype. As DNA, the CDR3 is TGTGCCAGCAGCTTAAGAGGACAGAGGGTAAATGAGCAGTTCTTC. Translating gives CASSLRGQRVNEQFF. The chain recombines TRBV11-2 with TRBJ2-1; tentative D call: TRBD1 (6 bases). Germline V CDR1 and CDR2: SGHAT, FQNNGV. The CDR3 runs to 15 residues. V gave up 2 bases and J gave up 7 bases, with 15 bases separating them.

There are many counts of this clonotype. The rearrangement links TRBV7-2 to TRBJ2-1, with 12 bases lining up with TRBD2. With 4 bases clipped from V and 7 bases from J, the junction kept 5 bases outside the gene matches. Germline-derived CDR1 and CDR2 are SGHTA and FQGNSA. The CDR3 spans 15 residues. CDR3 in amino acids: CASSSTSGSWNEQFF. CDR3 DNA sequence: TGTGCCAGCAGCTCGACTAGCGGGAGCTGGAATGAGCAGTTCTTC.

This clonotype was seen many times. This chain uses TRBV29-1 with TRBJ2-4; 7 bases are shared with TRBD2. The germline CDR1 and CDR2 sequences are SQVTM and ANQGSEA. The CDR3 covers 16 residues. V was clipped by 6 bases and J by 5 bases; unmatched bases: 16. CDR3 residues: CSVRVGGGPTQNIQYF. In nucleotides, the CDR3 is TGCAGCGTCAGGGTCGGCGGGGGACCGACCCAAAACATTCAGTACTTC.

This clonotype was found many times. The chain combines TRBV29-1 with TRBJ1-2; D perhaps matches TRBD1 (5 bases). Germline V lookup: CDR1 SQVTM, CDR2 ANQGSEA. Trimming removed 1 base from V and 4 bases from J, with 13 bases in between. The CDR3 has 14 amino acids. CDR3 sequence: CSVEAYQGPYGYTF. The CDR3 DNA reads as TGCAGCGTTGAAGCCTACCAGGGCCCCTATGGCTACACCTTC.